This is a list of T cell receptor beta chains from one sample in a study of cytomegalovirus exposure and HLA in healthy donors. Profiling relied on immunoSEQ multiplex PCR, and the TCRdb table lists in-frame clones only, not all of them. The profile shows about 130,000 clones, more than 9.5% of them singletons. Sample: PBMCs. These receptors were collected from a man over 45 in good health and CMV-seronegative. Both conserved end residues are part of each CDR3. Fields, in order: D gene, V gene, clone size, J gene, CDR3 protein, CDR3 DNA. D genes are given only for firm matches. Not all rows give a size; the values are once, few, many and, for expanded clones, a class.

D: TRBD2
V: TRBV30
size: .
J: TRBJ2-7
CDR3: CAWSLTGNGREYF
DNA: TGTGCCTGGAGTCTAACAGGCAATGGGAGGGAGTACTTC

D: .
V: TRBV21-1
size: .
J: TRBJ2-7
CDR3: CASNTAPGLAGAPGDEQYF
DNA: TGTGCCAGCAACACAGCCCCGGGACTAGCGGGGGCCCCGGGGGACGAGCAGTACTTC

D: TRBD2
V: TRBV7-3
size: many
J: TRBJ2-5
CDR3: CASSPGLAEETQYF
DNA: TGTGCCAGCAGCCCGGGACTAGCGGAAGAGACCCAGTACTTC

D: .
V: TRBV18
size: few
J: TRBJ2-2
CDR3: CASSATETNTGELFF
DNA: TGTGCCAGCTCAGCGACAGAGACGAACACCGGGGAGCTGTTTTTT

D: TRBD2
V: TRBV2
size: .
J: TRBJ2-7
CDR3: CASSSLAGGSYEQYF
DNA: TGTGCCAGCAGTTCACTAGCGGGAGGGTCCTACGAGCAGTACTTC

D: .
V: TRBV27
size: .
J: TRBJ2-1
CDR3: CASSLSRNEQFF
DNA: TGTGCCAGCAGTTTAAGCCGCAATGAGCAGTTCTTC

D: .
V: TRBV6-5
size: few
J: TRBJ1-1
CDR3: CASTPAGGAEAFF
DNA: TGTGCCAGCACCCCGGCCGGGGGGGCTGAAGCTTTCTTT

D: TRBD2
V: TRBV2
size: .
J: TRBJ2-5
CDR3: CALQRGVQETQYF
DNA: TGTGCTCTGCAACGGGGGGTCCAAGAGACCCAGTACTTC

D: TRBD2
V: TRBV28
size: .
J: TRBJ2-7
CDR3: CASNSGGRGYEQYF
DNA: TGTGCCAGCAATTCAGGCGGGAGAGGGTACGAGCAGTACTTC

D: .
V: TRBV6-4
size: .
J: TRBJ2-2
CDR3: CARSESNTGELFF
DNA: TGTGCCAGAAGTGAATCAAACACCGGGGAGCTGTTTTTT

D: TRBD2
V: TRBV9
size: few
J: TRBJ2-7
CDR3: CASSLTSGTGEQYF
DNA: TGTGCCAGCAGCCTAACTAGCGGGACTGGTGAGCAGTACTTC

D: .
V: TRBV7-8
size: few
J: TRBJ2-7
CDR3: CASSLGPIYEQYF
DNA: TGTGCCAGCAGCTTAGGGCCAATCTACGAGCAGTACTTC

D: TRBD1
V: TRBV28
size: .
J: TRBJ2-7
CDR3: CASSPPGQGVYEQYF
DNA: TGTGCCAGCAGCCCCCCGGGACAGGGGGTCTACGAGCAGTACTTC

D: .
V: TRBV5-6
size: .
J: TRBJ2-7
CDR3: CASSLERAIISYEQYF
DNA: TGTGCCAGCAGCTTGGAGAGGGCCATAATCTCCTACGAGCAGTACTTC

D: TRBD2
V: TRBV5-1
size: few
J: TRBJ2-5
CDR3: CASSLITSGDGTQYF
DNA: TGCGCCAGCAGCTTGATCACTAGCGGGGATGGGACCCAGTACTTC

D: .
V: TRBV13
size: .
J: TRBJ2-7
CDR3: CASTLAPGGEQYF
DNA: TGTGCCAGCACCTTGGCCCCGGGTGGGGAGCAGTACTTC

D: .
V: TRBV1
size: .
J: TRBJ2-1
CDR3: CTSSQELGTAHPNSYNEQFF
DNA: TGCACCAGCAGCCAAGAACTCGGGACAGCTCACCCCAACTCCTACAATGAGCAGTTCTTC

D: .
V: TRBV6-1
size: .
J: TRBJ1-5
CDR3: CASTLGRRQPQHF
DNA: TGTGCCAGCACTCTAGGTCGGCGGCAGCCCCAGCATTTT

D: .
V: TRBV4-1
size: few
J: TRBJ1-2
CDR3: CASSQGVGGRGNYGYTF
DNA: TGCGCCAGCAGCCAAGGGGTTGGGGGCAGGGGAAACTATGGCTACACCTTC

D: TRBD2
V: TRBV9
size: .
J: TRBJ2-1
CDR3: CASSLGLAGGFNEQFF
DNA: TGTGCCAGCAGCTTGGGACTAGCGGGAGGTTTTAATGAGCAGTTCTTC

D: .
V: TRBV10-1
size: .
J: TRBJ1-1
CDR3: CASSGQLNTEAFF
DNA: TGCGCCAGCAGTGGACAGCTTAACACTGAAGCTTTCTTT

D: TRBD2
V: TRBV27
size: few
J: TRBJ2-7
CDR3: CASSPILAGAHEQYF
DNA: TGTGCCAGCAGTCCTATACTAGCGGGAGCCCACGAGCAGTACTTC

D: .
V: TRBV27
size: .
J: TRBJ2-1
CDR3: CASSAINMAGANYNEQFF
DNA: TGTGCCAGCAGTGCCATCAATATGGCGGGGGCCAACTACAATGAGCAGTTCTTC

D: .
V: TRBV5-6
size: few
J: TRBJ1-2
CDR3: CASSPTTGRGYTF
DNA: TGTGCCAGCAGCCCGACGACAGGTCGGGGCTACACCTTC

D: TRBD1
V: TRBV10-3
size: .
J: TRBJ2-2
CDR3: CAINRQGASPKTGELFF
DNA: TGTGCCATCAACCGACAGGGGGCGTCACCTAAAACCGGGGAGCTGTTTTTT

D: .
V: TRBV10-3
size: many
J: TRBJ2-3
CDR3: CAISESDSKDTQYF
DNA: TGTGCCATCAGTGAGTCAGATAGCAAAGATACGCAGTATTTT

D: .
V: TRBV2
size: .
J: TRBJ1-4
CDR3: CASGAEGGRGEKLFF
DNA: TGTGCCAGCGGGGCCGAGGGGGGGCGCGGTGAAAAACTGTTTTTT

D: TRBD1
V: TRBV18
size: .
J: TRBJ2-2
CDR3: CASSSDRGGGELFF
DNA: TGTGCCAGCTCATCGGACAGGGGAGGCGGGGAGCTGTTTTTT

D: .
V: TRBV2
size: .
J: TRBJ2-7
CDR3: CASRGLREQSYEQYF
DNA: TGTGCCAGCAGGGGCCTGCGGGAACAGTCCTACGAGCAGTACTTC

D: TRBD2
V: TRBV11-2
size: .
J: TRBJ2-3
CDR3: CASSFPTSGDTDTQYF
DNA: TGTGCCAGCAGCTTCCCGACTAGCGGGGATACAGATACGCAGTATTTT

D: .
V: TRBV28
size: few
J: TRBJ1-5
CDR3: CASIRRGGIGNQPQHF
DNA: TGTGCCAGCATCCGGCGTGGAGGGATCGGCAATCAGCCCCAGCATTTT

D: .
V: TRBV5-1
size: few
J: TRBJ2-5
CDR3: CASSPEGAGETQYF
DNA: TGCGCCAGCAGCCCGGAGGGGGCTGGCGAGACCCAGTACTTC

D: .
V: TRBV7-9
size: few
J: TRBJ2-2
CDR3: CASSNGQYNTGELFF
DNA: TGTGCCAGCAGCAACGGACAGTATAACACCGGGGAGCTGTTTTTT